This T cell receptor beta chain was sequenced during a study of early T cells in non-severe SARS-CoV-2 infection. Germline V gene sequence: CDR1 MGHRA, CDR2 YSYEKL. This CDR3 region has 15 residues. Unmatched junction bases numbered 5, after V lost 0 bases and J lost 3 bases. This clonotype was counted at least ten times. Individual cDNA molecules were tagged with unique molecular identifiers, the study reported. MiXCR, run by TCRdb on the 5' RACE reads, gives a single entry per CDR3 protein. The sample records nearly 70,000 distinct CDR3 sequences, about 4.9% being singletons. This specimen was whole blood, taken at baseline. The V gene is TRBV4-1, the J gene TRBJ2-7; 7 nucleotides match TRBD1. The sequence was obtained from an adult who was a healthcare worker with PCR-confirmed SARS-CoV-2 infection or an uninfected control (not recorded which). The donor label of this sample is uncertain. The CDR3 nucleotides are TGCGCCAGCAGCCAAGATCGGGGACAGCTCTACGAGCAGTACTTC. Its translation: CASSQDRGQLYEQYF.